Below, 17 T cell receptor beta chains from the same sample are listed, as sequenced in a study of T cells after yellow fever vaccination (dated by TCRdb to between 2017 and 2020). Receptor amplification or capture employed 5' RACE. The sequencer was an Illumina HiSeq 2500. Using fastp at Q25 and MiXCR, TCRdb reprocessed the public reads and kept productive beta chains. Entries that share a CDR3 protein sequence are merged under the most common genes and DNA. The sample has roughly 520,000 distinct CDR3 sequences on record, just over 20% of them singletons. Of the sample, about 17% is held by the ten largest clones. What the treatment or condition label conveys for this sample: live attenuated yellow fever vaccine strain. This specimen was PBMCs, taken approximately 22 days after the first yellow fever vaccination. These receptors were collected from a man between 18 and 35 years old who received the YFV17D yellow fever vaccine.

The CDR3 sequence is CASSDAGTVLSNQPQHF. The CDR3 region has the DNA TGCGCCAGCAGCGACGCCGGGACAGTGCTTAGCAATCAGCCCCAGCATTTT. This chain uses TRBV4-3 with TRBJ1-5; TRBD1 agrees at 7 bases. V trimming: 5 bases; J trimming: 0 bases; junction bases outside the gene matches: 10. The CDR3 is 17 residues long. Per the germline V gene, CDR1 is LGHNA and CDR2 is YSLEER.

This chain's CDR3 is CASSLVPGATEAFF. The CDR3 DNA reads as TGCGCCAGCAGCTTGGTACCAGGGGCCACTGAAGCTTTCTTT. V and J are TRBV5-1 and TRBJ1-1; a weak D match, TRBD1 (6 bases). V was cut by 0 bases and J by 4 bases, with 10 bases left in between. Germline V gene sequence: CDR1 SGHRS, CDR2 YFSETQ. The CDR3 spans 14 residues.

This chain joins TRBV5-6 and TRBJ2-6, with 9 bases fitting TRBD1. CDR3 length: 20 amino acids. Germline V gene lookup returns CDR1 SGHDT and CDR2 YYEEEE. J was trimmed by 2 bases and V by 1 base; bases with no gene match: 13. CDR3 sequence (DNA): TGTGCCAGCAGCTTGTCGATGCCAGGACAGGGGTCCCCTGGGGCCAACGTCCTGACTTTC. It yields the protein CASSLSMPGQGSPGANVLTF.

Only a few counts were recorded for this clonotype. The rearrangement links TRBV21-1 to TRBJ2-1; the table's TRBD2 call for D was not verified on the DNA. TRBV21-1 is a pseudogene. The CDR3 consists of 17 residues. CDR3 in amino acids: CATPQRTSGGYSNEQFF. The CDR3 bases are TGTGCCACCCCTCAACGGACTAGCGGGGGGTATAGCAATGAGCAGTTCTTC.

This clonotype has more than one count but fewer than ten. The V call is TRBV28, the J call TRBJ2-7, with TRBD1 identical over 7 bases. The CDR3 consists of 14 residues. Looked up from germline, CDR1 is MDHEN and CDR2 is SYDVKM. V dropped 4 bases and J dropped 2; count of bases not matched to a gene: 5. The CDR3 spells CASSSQTGTYEQYV. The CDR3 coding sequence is TGTGCCAGCAGTTCCCAGACAGGGACCTACGAGCAGTACGTC.

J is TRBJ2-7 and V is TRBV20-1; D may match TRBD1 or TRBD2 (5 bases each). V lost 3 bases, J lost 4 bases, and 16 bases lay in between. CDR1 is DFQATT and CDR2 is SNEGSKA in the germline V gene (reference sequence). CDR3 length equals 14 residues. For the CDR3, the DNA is TGCAGTGCTAGCAGGGACCTGGGCTCTTACGAGCAGTACTTC. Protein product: CSASRDLGSYEQYF.

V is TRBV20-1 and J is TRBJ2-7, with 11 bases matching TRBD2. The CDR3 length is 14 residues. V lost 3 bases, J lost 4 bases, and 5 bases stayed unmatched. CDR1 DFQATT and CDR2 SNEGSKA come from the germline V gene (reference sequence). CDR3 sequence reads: CSASRSSGGYEQYF. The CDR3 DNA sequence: TGCAGTGCTAGTAGGTCTAGCGGGGGGTACGAGCAGTACTTC.

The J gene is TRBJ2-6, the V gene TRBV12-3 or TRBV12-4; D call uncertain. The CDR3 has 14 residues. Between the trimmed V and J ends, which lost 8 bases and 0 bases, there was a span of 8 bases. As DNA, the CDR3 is TGTGCCAGCGGTGGCTTCTCTGGGGCCAACGTCCTGACTTTC. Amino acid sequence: CASGGFSGANVLTF.

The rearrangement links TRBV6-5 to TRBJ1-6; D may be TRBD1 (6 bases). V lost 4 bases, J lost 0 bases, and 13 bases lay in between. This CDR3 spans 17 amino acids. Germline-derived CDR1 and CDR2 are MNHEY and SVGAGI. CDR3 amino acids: CASSWGQSSSYNSPLHF. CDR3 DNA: TGTGCCAGCAGTTGGGGACAAAGCAGCTCCTATAATTCACCCCTCCACTTT.

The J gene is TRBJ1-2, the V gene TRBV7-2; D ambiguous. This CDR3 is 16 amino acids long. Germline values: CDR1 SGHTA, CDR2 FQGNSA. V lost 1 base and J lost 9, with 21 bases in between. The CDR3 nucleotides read TGTGCCAGCAGCTTAGTTACGGCTTACGCGGGTGCTAGCTACACCTTC. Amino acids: CASSLVTAYAGASYTF.

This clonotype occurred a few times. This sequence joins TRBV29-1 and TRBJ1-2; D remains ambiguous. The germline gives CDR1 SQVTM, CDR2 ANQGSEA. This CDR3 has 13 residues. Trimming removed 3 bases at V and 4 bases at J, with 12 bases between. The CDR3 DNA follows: TGCAGCGTTGAGCACAGCCTTGGCTATGGCTACACCTTC. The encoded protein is CSVEHSLGYGYTF.

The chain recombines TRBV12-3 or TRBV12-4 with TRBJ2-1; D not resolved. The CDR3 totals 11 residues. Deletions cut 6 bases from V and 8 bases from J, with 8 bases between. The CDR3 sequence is CASSLAYEQFF. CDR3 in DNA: TGTGCCAGCAGCCTCGCCTATGAGCAGTTCTTC.

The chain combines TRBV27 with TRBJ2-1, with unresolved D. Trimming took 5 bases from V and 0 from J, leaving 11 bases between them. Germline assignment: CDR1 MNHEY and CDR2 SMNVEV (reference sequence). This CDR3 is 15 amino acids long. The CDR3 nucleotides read TGTGCCAGCAGTGCCGAAGTGAGCTCCTACAATGAGCAGTTCTTC. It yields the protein CASSAEVSSYNEQFF.

CDR3 protein: CASSFDRGGQYEQYV. The CDR3 nucleotides are TGTGCCAGCAGCTTCGACCGGGGGGGCCAGTACGAGCAGTACGTC. This chain connects TRBV7-2 to TRBJ2-7, with 8 positions matching TRBD2. Germline loops: CDR1 SGHTA, CDR2 FQGNSA. CDR3 size: 15 residues. Trimming removed 3 bases from V and 4 bases from J; junction bases left unmatched: 8.

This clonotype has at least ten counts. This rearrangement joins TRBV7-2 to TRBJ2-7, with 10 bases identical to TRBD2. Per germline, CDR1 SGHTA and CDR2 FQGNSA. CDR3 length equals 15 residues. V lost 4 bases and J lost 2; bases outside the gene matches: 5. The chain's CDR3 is CASSYNSGGPYEQYF. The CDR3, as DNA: TGTGCCAGCAGCTATAATAGCGGGGGGCCCTACGAGCAGTACTTC.

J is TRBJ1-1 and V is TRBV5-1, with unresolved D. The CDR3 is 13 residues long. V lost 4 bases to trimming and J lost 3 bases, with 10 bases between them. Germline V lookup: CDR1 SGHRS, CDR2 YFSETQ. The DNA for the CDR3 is TGCGCCAGCAGCCCGCCCGAGTACACTGAAGCTTTCTTT. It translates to CASSPPEYTEAFF.

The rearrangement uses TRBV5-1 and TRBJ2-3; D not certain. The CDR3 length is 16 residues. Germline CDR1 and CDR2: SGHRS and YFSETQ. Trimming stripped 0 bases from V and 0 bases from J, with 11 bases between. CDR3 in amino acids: CASSLARRRSTDTQYF. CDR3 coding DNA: TGCGCCAGCAGCTTGGCACGCAGAAGGAGCACAGATACGCAGTATTTT. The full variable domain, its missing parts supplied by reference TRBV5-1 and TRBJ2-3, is KAGVTQTPRYLIKTRGQQVTLSCSPISGHRSVSWYQQTPGQGLQFLFEYFSETQRNKGNFPGRFSGRQFSNSRSEMNVSTLELGDSALYLCASSLARRRSTDTQYFGPGTRLTVL.